Shown below are 10 T cell receptor beta chains from a single sample sequenced in a study of blood T cell repertoires in COVID-19 (dated by TCRdb to the early 2020s). Preparation of the library involved the immunoSEQ multiplex PCR assay. As stored in TCRdb, this immuneACCESS dataset retains in-frame rearrangements with V and J assigned. A fraction of the clones does not appear; measured against another copy, unresolved V genes explain less than half of the discrepancy, and the remainder lacks a known reason. The sample table lists some 62,000 clones, approximately 79% of them with a count of one. The ten top clones hold about 20% of the sample. The sequencing input was peripheral blood. The receptors stem from a woman of 80 years or more with active or convalescent COVID-19.

This chain joins TRBV5-4 and TRBJ2-2, with D perhaps matching TRBD2 (6 bases). With 4 bases removed from V and 8 bases from J, the gap between germline ends came to 18 bases. Germline-derived CDR1 and CDR2 are SGHNT and YYREEE (reference sequence). The CDR3 covers 15 residues. The CDR3 DNA sequence: TGTGCCAGCAGCCGGGCGGGGCGTCGGGGTGGGGAGCTGTTTTTT. Its protein product is CASSRAGRRGGELFF.

A note on this clone: The identical CDR3 is also encoded by other nucleotide sequences in the sample. The chain links TRBV9 to TRBJ1-1; D is perhaps TRBD1 (6 bases). The germline V and J ends were trimmed by 2 bases and 0 bases, with 8 bases remaining between them. Germline V gene sequence: CDR1 SGDLS, CDR2 YYNGEE. The CDR3 spans 14 residues. The DNA of the CDR3 is TGTGCCAGCAGCGTGACAGGAGTGAACACTGAAGCTTTCTTT. It is translated as CASSVTGVNTEAFF.

V usage is TRBV19 and J usage is TRBJ2-1, with TRBD1 matching over 8 bases. The germline V gene has CDR1 LNHDA and CDR2 SQIVND (reference sequence). CDR3 length: 15 amino acids. V lost 5 bases and J lost 1; bases outside the gene matches: 4. In nucleotides, the CDR3 is TGTGCCAGTAGTTTGGACAGGGATTCCTACAATGAGCAGTTCTTC. Protein product: CASSLDRDSYNEQFF.

CDR3 DNA sequence: TGCGCCAGCAGCCTCTCGACAGGGGTTATGGTTGACTATGGCTACACCTTC. Translated: CASSLSTGVMVDYGYTF. V and J are TRBV4-1 and TRBJ1-2; 8 nucleotides match TRBD1. V shed 4 bases and J 3 bases; nucleotides not matched to a gene: 13. Germline V CDR1 and CDR2: MGHRA, YSYEKL. This CDR3 spans 17 amino acids.

The chain is built from TRBV2 and TRBJ1-2; maybe TRBD1 (5 bases). Trimming cost V 6 bases and J 4 bases, with 6 bases left between them. CDR1 is SNHLY and CDR2 is FYNNEI in the germline V gene. The length of the CDR3 is 11 residues. CDR3 in DNA: TGTGCCAGCAGCGACAGCTATGGCTACACCTTC. Encoded protein: CASSDSYGYTF.

The chain links TRBV7-9 to TRBJ2-3, with D possibly being TRBD1 (6 bases). Germline assignment: CDR1 SEHNR and CDR2 FQNEAQ (reference sequence). The CDR3 runs 17 residues. Trimming removed 2 bases from V and 2 bases from J, with 17 bases in between. The DNA of the CDR3 is TGTGCCAGCAGCTTAACAGGGAACGTGCTTAACACAGATACGCAGTATTTT. Protein sequence: CASSLTGNVLNTDTQYF.

The chain links TRBV28 to TRBJ1-5, with unresolved D. Trimming cost V 7 bases and J 2 bases, with 18 bases left between them. Per the germline V gene, CDR1 is MDHEN and CDR2 is SYDVKM. The CDR3 runs to 16 residues. The CDR3 reads CASTLRSALGNQPQHF. The CDR3 nucleotides are TGTGCCAGCACCCTGAGGTCTGCTCTTGGCAATCAGCCCCAGCATTTT.

This chain uses TRBV5-6 with TRBJ2-1, with 7 bases matching TRBD1. Germline V gene lookup returns CDR1 SGHDT and CDR2 YYEEEE. J was trimmed by 2 bases and V by 3 bases; bases with no gene match: 5. The CDR3 spans 15 residues. The CDR3 bases are TGTGCCAGCAGCTCATCCGGGACAGCCTACAATGAGCAGTTCTTC. This translates into CASSSSGTAYNEQFF. The whole variable domain, filled in from reference TRBV5-6 and TRBJ2-1, reads DAGVTQSPTHLIKTRGQQVTLRCSPKSGHDTVSWYQQALGQGPQFIFQYYEEEERQRGNFPDRFSGHQFPNYSSELNVNALLLGDSALYLCASSSSGTAYNEQFFGPGTRLTVL.

The CDR3 DNA is TGTGCCTGGGAATCACAGGGCGCCTACAATGAGCAGTTCTTC. It translates to CAWESQGAYNEQFF. This chain links TRBV30 with TRBJ2-1, with D possibly matching TRBD1 (6 bases). In germline, CDR1 is GTSNPN, CDR2 SVGIG (reference sequence). This CDR3 comprises 14 residues. V was clipped by 5 bases and J by 2 bases, with 13 bases between them.

The chain carries TRBV19 and TRBJ1-2, with D maybe TRBD1 (5 bases). CDR3 size: 13 residues. Per the germline V gene, CDR1 is LNHDA and CDR2 is SQIVND (reference sequence). The V gene lost 8 bases and the J gene lost 3 bases, with 13 bases spanning the gap. The chain's CDR3 is CASHRLTDYGYTF. CDR3 DNA sequence: TGTGCCAGTCACCGCCTGACAGACTATGGCTACACCTTC. Full variable domain (remainder filled in from reference TRBV19 and TRBJ1-2): DGGITQSPKYLFRKEGQNVTLSCEQNLNHDAMYWYRQDPGQGLRLIYYSQIVNDFQKGDIAEGYSVSREKKESFPLTVTSAQKNPTAFYLCASHRLTDYGYTFGSGTRLTVV.